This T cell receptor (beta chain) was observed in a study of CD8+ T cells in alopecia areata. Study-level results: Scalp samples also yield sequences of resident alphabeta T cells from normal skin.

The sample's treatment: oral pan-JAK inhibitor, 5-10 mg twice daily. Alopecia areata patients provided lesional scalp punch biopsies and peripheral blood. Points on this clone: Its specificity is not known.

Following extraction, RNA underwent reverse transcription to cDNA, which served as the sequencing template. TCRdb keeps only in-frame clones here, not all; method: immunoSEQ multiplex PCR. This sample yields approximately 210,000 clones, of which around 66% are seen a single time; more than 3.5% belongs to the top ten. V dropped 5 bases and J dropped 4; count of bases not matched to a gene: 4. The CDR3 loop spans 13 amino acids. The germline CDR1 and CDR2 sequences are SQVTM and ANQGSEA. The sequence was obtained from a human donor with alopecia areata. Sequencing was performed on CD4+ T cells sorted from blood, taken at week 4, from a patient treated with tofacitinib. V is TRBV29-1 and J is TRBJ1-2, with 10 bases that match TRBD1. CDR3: CSVLGQGSYGYTF. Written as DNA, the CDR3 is TGCAGCGTTCTGGGACAGGGGAGCTATGGCTACACCTTC.